The source of this T cell receptor beta chain is a study of untreated major depressive disorder. Overall study findings and caveats: Depressed patients' CD4+ T cells carried increased TRBV05-01 (Vbeta 5.1) usage versus control CD4+ T cells.

Data came from immunoSEQ multiplex PCR; TCRdb stores just in-frame clones and leaves some out. This repertoire shows over 20,000 clones, more than 75% found once; its top ten account for approximately 5.1%. Points on this clone: Its target is unknown.

CDR3 length: 16 amino acids. Germline V CDR1 and CDR2: LGHNA, YSLEER. V lost 0 bases to trimming and J lost 10 bases, with 19 bases between them. Every depressed patient was matched in pairs with a non-depressed control on sex, age, current smoking status and body mass index. CD4+ T cells were isolated from thawed PBMCs by magnetic negative selection. Source material: CD4+ T cells from PBMCs. The chain has TRBV4-3 and TRBJ1-5; D remains ambiguous. This sequence originates from a woman aged 30 to 39 in good health. DNA of the CDR3: TGCGCCAGCAGCCAAGACGTTGGAGGGTCCTATGATCCCCAGCATTTT. Its translation: CASSQDVGGSYDPQHF.